These 20 T cell receptor beta chains were all obtained from the same sample, sequenced in a study of cytomegalovirus exposure and HLA in healthy donors. PCR employed 60 Vbeta and 13 Jbeta primers. Data came from immunoSEQ multiplex PCR; TCRdb stores just in-frame clones and leaves some out. The sample carries some 130,000 clones, around 75% recorded once. The specimen sequenced was PBMCs. Receptors originate from a man aged 35 to 55 in good health and CMV-seronegative.

J is TRBJ2-3 and V is TRBV5-1; 8 bases align to TRBD1. The germline gives CDR1 SGHRS, CDR2 YFSETQ. The CDR3 contains 15 residues. V was clipped by 2 bases and J by 3 bases; unmatched bases: 5. The CDR3 protein is CASSFQGAGTDTQYF. The CDR3 DNA follows: TGCGCCAGCAGCTTCCAGGGGGCTGGGACAGATACGCAGTATTTT.

This clone was observed a few times. V is TRBV13 and J is TRBJ1-5; D gene unclear. Germline values: CDR1 PRHDT, CDR2 FYEKMQ (reference sequence). This CDR3 spans 17 amino acids. Trimming removed 4 bases from V and 0 bases from J, with 16 bases in between. The CDR3 bases are TGTGCCAGCAGCTCCTCCGCTTGGGAGGATAGCAATCAGCCCCAGCATTTT. This encodes CASSSSAWEDSNQPQHF. The variable domain in full, with the rest retrieved from reference TRBV13 and TRBJ1-5, is AAGVIQSPRHLIKEKRETATLKCYPIPRHDTVYWYQQGPGQDPQFLISFYEKMQSDKGSIPDRFSAQQFSDYHSELNMSSLELGDSALYFCASSSSAWEDSNQPQHFGDGTRLSIL.

The gene calls are TRBV7-3 and TRBJ2-1; 8 nucleotides agree with TRBD2. The CDR3 length is 14 residues. Germline values: CDR1 SGHTA, CDR2 FQGTGA. J was trimmed by 6 bases and V by 5 bases; bases with no gene match: 6. For the CDR3, the DNA is TGTGCCAGCAGCGCCGGGACTAGGGGCAATGAGCAGTTCTTC. It yields the protein CASSAGTRGNEQFF.

The genes are TRBV4-3 and TRBJ2-2; D may be TRBD1 (5 bases). Germline V CDR1 and CDR2: LGHNA, YSLEER. V was pared by 4 bases and J by 1 base, with 7 bases between. The CDR3 is 14 amino acids. The chain's CDR3 is CASSPGQNTGELFF. CDR3 sequence (DNA): TGCGCCAGCAGCCCCGGACAGAACACCGGGGAGCTGTTTTTT.

The chain couples TRBV18 to TRBJ2-3, with a weak D call TRBD1 (5 bases). Looked up from germline, CDR1 is KGHSH and CDR2 is LQKENI. The CDR3 loop spans 13 amino acids. The germline V and J ends were trimmed by 2 bases and 4 bases, with 7 bases remaining between them. The CDR3 region has the DNA TGTGCCAGCTCACCAGGGGCCCCAGATACGCAGTATTTT. Its protein is CASSPGAPDTQYF.

This chain links TRBV19 with TRBJ2-7; 7 bases agree with TRBD2. CDR1 and CDR2 from the germline V gene are LNHDA and SQIVND (reference sequence). V lost 0 bases to trimming and J lost 7 bases; unmatched junction nucleotides: 12. The CDR3 sequence is 16 residues long. The CDR3 loop is CASSIDHWLAAREQYF. The CDR3 DNA is TGTGCCAGTAGTATAGATCATTGGCTAGCGGCGCGAGAGCAGTACTTC. The full variable domain, completed using reference TRBV19 and TRBJ2-7, is DGGITQSPKYLFRKEGQNVTLSCEQNLNHDAMYWYRQDPGQGLRLIYYSQIVNDFQKGDIAEGYSVSREKKESFPLTVTSAQKNPTAFYLCASSIDHWLAAREQYFGPGTRLTVT.

The chain has TRBV30 and TRBJ1-5; D might be TRBD1 (5 bases). CDR3 length: 15 amino acids. Per germline, CDR1 GTSNPN and CDR2 SVGIG (reference sequence). V was shortened by 2 bases and J by 1 base, with 12 bases between the two germline ends. CDR3 nucleotide sequence: TGTGCCTGGAGTTGGGGCGGGACGAGCAATCAGCCCCAGCATTTT. The encoded protein is CAWSWGGTSNQPQHF.

Here the CDR3 DNA reads TGTGCTAGTGGTTTGATGGACAGGGCCGAGACCCAGTACTTC. This sequence encodes CASGLMDRAETQYF. V usage is TRBV12-5 and J usage is TRBJ2-5, with 8 nucleotides matching TRBD1. V gave up 2 bases and J gave up 5 bases; unmatched junction bases: 4. CDR3 length: 14 amino acids. Germline assignment: CDR1 LGHNT and CDR2 FRNRAP. Full variable domain (rest looked up from reference TRBV12-5 and TRBJ2-5): DARVTQTPRHKVTEMGQEVTMRCQPILGHNTVFWYRQTMMQGLELLAYFRNRAPLDDSGMPKDRFSAEMPDATLATLKIQPSEPRDSAVYFCASGLMDRAETQYFGPGTRLLVL.

This chain connects TRBV29-1 to TRBJ2-5; D possibly corresponds to TRBD2 (6 bases). The V gene lost 4 bases and the J gene lost 7 bases, with 16 bases spanning the gap. The CDR3 is 13 residues long. CDR1 and CDR2 (germline): SQVTM, ANQGSEA. This CDR3 reads CSVGRQQAGTQYF. The CDR3 nucleotides read TGCAGCGTTGGGCGACAGCAAGCGGGGACCCAGTACTTC. Full variable domain (outside the CDR3, taken from reference TRBV29-1 and TRBJ2-5): SAVISQKPSRDICQRGTSLTIQCQVDSQVTMMFWYRQQPGQSLTLIATANQGSEATYESGFVIDKFPISRPNLTFSTLTVSNMSPEDSSIYLCSVGRQQAGTQYFGPGTRLLVL.

The J gene is TRBJ2-3, the V gene TRBV5-1; TRBD1 might be the D (6 bases). The CDR3 has 15 residues. Germline assignment: CDR1 SGHRS and CDR2 YFSETQ. V was trimmed by 0 bases and J by 0 bases, leaving 8 bases between them. CDR3 protein: CASSLGGGSTDTQYF. The DNA of the CDR3 is TGCGCCAGCAGCTTGGGTGGGGGCAGCACAGATACGCAGTATTTT.

A single count supports this clone. The V call is TRBV6-5, the J call TRBJ2-7; no firm D call. Trimming pared 6 bases from V and 1 base from J, leaving 13 bases between. Germline lookup yields CDR1 MNHEY and CDR2 SVGAGI. This CDR3 region has 14 residues. The CDR3 nucleotides are TGTGCCAGCAGAGGAGCTTGGTCTTCCTACGAGCAGTACTTC. Translating it yields CASRGAWSSYEQYF.

The V gene is TRBV13, the J gene TRBJ1-1; D gene ambiguous. CDR1 and CDR2 (germline): PRHDT, FYEKMQ (reference sequence). This CDR3 region has 14 residues. V dropped 7 bases and J dropped 8 bases, with 20 bases sitting between them. The CDR3, as DNA: TGTGCCAGCAAACTTCGGCTTCGCCCGGAGGAAGCTTTCTTT. Translation: CASKLRLRPEEAFF.

V usage is TRBV7-9 and J usage is TRBJ1-1, with D possibly matching TRBD1 (6 bases). The V gene lost 5 bases and the J gene lost 0 bases, with 10 bases spanning the gap. CDR1 is SEHNR, CDR2 FQNEAQ, per germline (reference sequence). The CDR3 length is 14 residues. The chain's CDR3 is CASSPGTLNTEAFF. CDR3 sequence (DNA): TGTGCCAGCAGCCCCGGGACACTGAACACTGAAGCTTTCTTT.

The chain carries TRBV11-2 and TRBJ2-3, with 7 nucleotides matching TRBD2. CDR1 and CDR2 from the germline V gene are SGHAT and FQNNGV. V was pared by 0 bases and J by 11 bases, with 5 bases of the junction left unmatched. The CDR3 is 13 residues long. CDR3 sequence reads: CASSLDWGGRQYF. The CDR3 nucleotides read TGTGCCAGCAGCTTAGATTGGGGAGGGAGGCAGTATTTT.

The chain couples TRBV28 to TRBJ1-5; D is undetermined. Trimming took 2 bases from V and 0 from J, leaving 14 bases between them. Per germline, CDR1 MDHEN and CDR2 SYDVKM. CDR3 length equals 17 residues. DNA of the CDR3: TGTGCCAGCAGTTTACTGGGAGATGAGGATAGCAATCAGCCCCAGCATTTT. It codes for CASSLLGDEDSNQPQHF.

There are a few counts of this clone. The chain has TRBV30 and TRBJ2-2; D gene uncertain. The CDR3 is 12 residues long. CDR1 is GTSNPN and CDR2 is SVGIG in the germline V gene (reference sequence). V was pared by 3 bases and J by 9 bases, with 11 bases between. CDR3 nucleotides: TGTGCCTGGAGCCTACAGTCCCGGGAGCTGTTTTTT. Protein product: CAWSLQSRELFF. The full variable domain, its missing parts supplied by reference TRBV30 and TRBJ2-2, is SQTIHQWPATLVQPVGSPLSLECTVEGTSNPNLYWYRQAAGRGLQLLFYSVGIGQISSEVPQNLSASRPQDRQFILSSKKLLLSDSGFYLCAWSLQSRELFFGEGSRLTVL.

This clone has a single count. The V call is TRBV4-1, the J call TRBJ1-5; D is unresolved. The CDR3 runs to 13 residues. Trimming left V 1 base short and J 5 bases short, with 6 bases between. Germline-derived CDR1 and CDR2 are MGHRA and YSYEKL. CDR3 in DNA: TGCGCCAGCAGCCAAGTCGGGGATCAGCCCCAGCATTTT. Amino acids: CASSQVGDQPQHF.

The table lists this clone with a few counts. The rearrangement joins TRBV28 to TRBJ2-7; TRBD2 matches 9 bases. This CDR3 has 16 residues. Germline CDR1 and CDR2: MDHEN and SYDVKM. J gave up 2 bases and V 1 base, and 6 bases lay outside the gene matches. Here the CDR3 reads CASSLLASGVAYEQYF. The CDR3, as DNA: TGTGCCAGCAGTTTATTGGCTAGCGGGGTGGCCTACGAGCAGTACTTC. The full variable domain, completed using reference TRBV28 and TRBJ2-7, is DVKVTQSSRYLVKRTGEKVFLECVQDMDHENMFWYRQDPGLGLRLIYFSYDVKMKEKGDIPEGYSVSREKKERFSLILESASTNQTSMYLCASSLLASGVAYEQYFGPGTRLTVT.

The V and J genes are TRBV5-1 and TRBJ2-7, with 7 bases lining up with TRBD1. The CDR3 extends over 14 amino acids. Germline V gene data show CDR1 as SGHRS and CDR2 as YFSETQ. Unmatched junction bases numbered 3, after V lost 3 bases and J lost 0 bases. The CDR3 sequence: CASSSRGSSYEQYF. The DNA of the CDR3 is TGCGCCAGCAGCTCCAGGGGGAGCTCCTACGAGCAGTACTTC.

This rearrangement joins TRBV19 to TRBJ2-5; D unclear. V lost 3 bases and J 5 bases, leaving 10 bases between the germline ends. Germline assignment: CDR1 LNHDA and CDR2 SQIVND (reference sequence). The CDR3 loop spans 13 amino acids. CDR3 loop: CASSIRVAETQYF. DNA of the CDR3: TGTGCCAGTAGTATTCGGGTCGCGGAGACCCAGTACTTC.